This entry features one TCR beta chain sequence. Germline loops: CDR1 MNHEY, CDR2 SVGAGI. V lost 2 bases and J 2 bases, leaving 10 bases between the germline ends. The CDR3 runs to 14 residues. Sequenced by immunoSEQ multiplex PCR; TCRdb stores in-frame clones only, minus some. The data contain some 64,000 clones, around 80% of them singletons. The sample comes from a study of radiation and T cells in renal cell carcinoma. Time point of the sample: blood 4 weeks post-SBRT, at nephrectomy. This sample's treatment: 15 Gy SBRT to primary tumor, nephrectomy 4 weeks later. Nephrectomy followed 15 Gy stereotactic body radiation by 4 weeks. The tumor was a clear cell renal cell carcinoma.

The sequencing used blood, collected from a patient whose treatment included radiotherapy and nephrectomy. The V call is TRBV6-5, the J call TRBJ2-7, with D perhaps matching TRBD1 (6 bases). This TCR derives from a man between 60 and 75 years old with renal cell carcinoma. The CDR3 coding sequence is TGTGCCAGCAGTTACAATCAGGGGCCCTACGAGCAGTACTTC. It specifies CASSYNQGPYEQYF.